The 6 T cell receptor beta chains listed next were all sequenced from one sample in a study of T-cell memory formation after mild COVID-19 (dated by TCRdb to the early 2020s). The receptor library was made with 5' RACE. The sequencing machine was an Illumina NovaSeq 6000. Using fastp trimming at Q25 and MiXCR clonotype assembly, TCRdb reanalyzed the public sequencing data and kept in-frame beta chains. Rows with a matching CDR3 protein are joined into one entry that keeps the most common DNA and genes. Across this sample there are some 300,000 distinct CDR3 sequences, with 20% to 25% seen only once. Of the sample, roughly a fifth falls within the top ten clones. The source material was PBMCs or a T cell subset sorted from them (not recorded which). All receptors come from a man between 18 and 29 years old who had mild COVID-19 (a few samples of this study predate the infection). The sample titles of this study are shuffled in the database, so cell type and time point are left out; the donor was told from shared clones.

The gene calls are TRBV12-3 or TRBV12-4 and TRBJ1-4, with a possible D match to TRBD1 (6 bases). V was cut by 5 bases and J by 5 bases, with 9 bases left in between. This CDR3 has 13 residues. This CDR3 is CASSQGRNEKLFF. CDR3 bases: TGTGCCAGCAGTCAGGGGCGAAATGAAAAACTGTTTTTT.

This chain links TRBV2 with TRBJ1-5; 7 nucleotides agree with TRBD1. The CDR3 has 13 amino acids. From germline, CDR1 is SNHLY and CDR2 FYNNEI. V was pared by 2 bases and J by 7 bases, with 2 bases of the junction left unmatched. The CDR3 region has the DNA TGTGCCAGCAGTGAACAGGGGGGACAGCCCCAGCATTTT. Translation: CASSEQGGQPQHF.

The chain employs TRBV28 and TRBJ2-3, with a tentative D call TRBD1 (6 bases). V was shortened by 8 bases and J by 2 bases, with 11 bases between the two germline ends. This CDR3 contains 13 residues. Looked up from germline, CDR1 is MDHEN and CDR2 is SYDVKM. Here the CDR3 DNA reads TGTGCCAGCGGGGGCGCGGTCACAGATACGCAGTATTTT. Encoded protein: CASGGAVTDTQYF.

This chain uses TRBV27 with TRBJ2-7, with 10 nucleotides matching TRBD2. The CDR3 sequence is 14 residues long. V shed 6 bases and J 4 bases; nucleotides not matched to a gene: 6. CDR1 and CDR2 (germline): MNHEY, SMNVEV (reference sequence). CDR3 nucleotide sequence: TGTGCCAGCAGGACCAGCGGGGGGGCTTACGAGCAGTACTTC. This encodes CASRTSGGAYEQYF.

This sequence joins TRBV7-9 and TRBJ2-2; tentatively, D is TRBD1 or TRBD2 (5 bases each). Germline V gene lookup returns CDR1 SEHNR and CDR2 FQNEAQ (reference sequence). The CDR3 extends over 16 amino acids. V lost 6 bases and J 9 bases, leaving 23 bases between the germline ends. CDR3 in amino acids: CASRLPGERQGWELFF. The DNA of the CDR3 is TGTGCCAGCAGACTACCTGGCGAGCGGCAGGGCTGGGAGCTGTTTTTT.

V is TRBV7-2 and J is TRBJ2-2; no clear D gene. CDR1 is SGHTA, CDR2 FQGNSA, per germline. V gave up 1 base and J gave up 1 base, with 7 bases separating them. The CDR3 is 15 amino acids. The CDR3 DNA sequence: TGTGCCAGCAGCTTAGTCGTGTGGAACACCGGGGAGCTGTTTTTT. It specifies CASSLVVWNTGELFF.